This T cell receptor (beta chain) was observed in a study of spatial heterogeneity in lung cancer. The time point here: sample taken at primary tumor resection. Whole RNA, isolated from tumor, nontumor lung or frozen PBMC, was sequenced without prior sorting. TCRdb analysed the 5' RACE reads with MiXCR anew, one entry per CDR3 protein. This table holds some 9,000 distinct CDR3 sequences, over 11% found once. This CDR3 is built from 13 residues. The germline gives CDR1 SEHNR, CDR2 FQNEAQ (reference sequence). V lost 5 bases, J lost 8 bases, and 15 bases lay in between. This clonotype was observed many times. The antigen is unknown. As an off-target read in a library built for alpha chains, this beta chain has a frequency of little significance. Notes on the study in general: The study found that expanded intratumoral alpha and beta TCR counts tracked tumor mutation counts.

The material was lung tumor tissue, obtained at surgery. This clonotype was obtained from a male donor with early-stage non-small cell lung cancer. The genes are TRBV7-9 and TRBJ1-2, with D perhaps matching TRBD1 (6 bases). DNA of the CDR3: TGTGCCAGCAGCCTACAGGGTAGTGTCGGCTACACCTTC. Translating gives CASSLQGSVGYTF. Full variable domain (remainder filled in from reference TRBV7-9 and TRBJ1-2): DTGVSQNPRHKITKRGQNVTFRCDPISEHNRLYWYRQTLGQGPEFLTYFQNEAQLEKSRLLSDRFSAERPKGSFSTLEIQRTEQGDSAMYLCASSLQGSVGYTFGSGTRLTVV.